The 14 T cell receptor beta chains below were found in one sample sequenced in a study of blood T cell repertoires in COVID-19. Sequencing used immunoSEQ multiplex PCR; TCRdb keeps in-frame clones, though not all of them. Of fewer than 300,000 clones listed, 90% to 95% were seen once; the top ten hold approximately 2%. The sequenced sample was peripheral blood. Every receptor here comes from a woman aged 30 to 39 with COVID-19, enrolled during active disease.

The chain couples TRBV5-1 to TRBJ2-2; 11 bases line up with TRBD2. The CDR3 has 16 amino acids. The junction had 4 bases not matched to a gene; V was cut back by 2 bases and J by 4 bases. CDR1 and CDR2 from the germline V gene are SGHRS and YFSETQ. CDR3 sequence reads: CASSFGTSGSTGELFF. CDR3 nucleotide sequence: TGCGCCAGCAGCTTCGGGACTAGCGGAAGCACCGGGGAGCTGTTTTTT.

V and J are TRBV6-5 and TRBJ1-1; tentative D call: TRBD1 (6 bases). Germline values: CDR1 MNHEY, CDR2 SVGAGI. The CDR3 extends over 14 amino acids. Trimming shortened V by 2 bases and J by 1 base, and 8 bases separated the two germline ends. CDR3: CASSYQGQNTEAFF. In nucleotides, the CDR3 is TGTGCCAGCAGTTACCAGGGGCAGAACACTGAAGCTTTCTTT.

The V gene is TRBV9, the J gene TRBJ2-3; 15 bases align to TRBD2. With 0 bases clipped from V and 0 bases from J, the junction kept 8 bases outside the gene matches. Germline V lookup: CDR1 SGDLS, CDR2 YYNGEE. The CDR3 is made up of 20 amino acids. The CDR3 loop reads CASSVDDSGLAGGSTDTQYF. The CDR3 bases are TGTGCCAGCAGCGTAGACGATTCGGGACTAGCGGGAGGTAGCACAGATACGCAGTATTTT. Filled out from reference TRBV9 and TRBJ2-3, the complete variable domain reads DSGVTQTPKHLITATGQRVTLRCSPRSGDLSVYWYQQSLDQGLQFLIQYYNGEERAKGNILERFSAQQFPDLHSELNLSSLELGDSALYFCASSVDDSGLAGGSTDTQYFGPGTRLTVL.

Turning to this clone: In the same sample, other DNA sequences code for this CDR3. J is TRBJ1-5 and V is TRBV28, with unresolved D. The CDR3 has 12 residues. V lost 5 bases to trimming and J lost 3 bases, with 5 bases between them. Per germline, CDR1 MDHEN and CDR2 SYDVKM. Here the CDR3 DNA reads TGTGCCAGCAGTGTCAACAATCAGCCCCAGCATTTT. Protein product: CASSVNNQPQHF.

CDR3 nucleotides: TGTGCCAGCAGAGATTGGGACAGCTATAATTCACCCCTCCACTTT. It yields the protein CASRDWDSYNSPLHF. The rearrangement links TRBV6-5 to TRBJ1-6; 7 positions agree with TRBD1. CDR3 length: 15 amino acids. The germline CDR1 and CDR2 sequences are MNHEY and SVGAGI. V lost 6 bases and J lost 3; bases outside the gene matches: 5.

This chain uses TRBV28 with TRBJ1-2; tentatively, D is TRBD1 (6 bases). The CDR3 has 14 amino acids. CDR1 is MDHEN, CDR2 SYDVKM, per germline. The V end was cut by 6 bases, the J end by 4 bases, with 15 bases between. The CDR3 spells CASRPTGMGYGYTF. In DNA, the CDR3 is TGTGCCAGCAGGCCAACAGGGATGGGCTATGGCTACACCTTC.

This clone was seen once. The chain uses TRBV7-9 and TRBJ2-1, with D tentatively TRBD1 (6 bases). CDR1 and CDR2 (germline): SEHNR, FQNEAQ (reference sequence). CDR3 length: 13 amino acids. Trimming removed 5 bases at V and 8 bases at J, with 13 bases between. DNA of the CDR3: TGTGCCAGCAGCCCCCGTAACAGGGATGAGCAGTTCTTC. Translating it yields CASSPRNRDEQFF.

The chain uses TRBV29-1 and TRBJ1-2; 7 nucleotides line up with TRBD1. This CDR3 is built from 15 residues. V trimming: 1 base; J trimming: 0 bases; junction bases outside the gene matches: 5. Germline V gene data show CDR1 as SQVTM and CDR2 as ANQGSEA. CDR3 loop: CSVEGETGSNYGYTF. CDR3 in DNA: TGCAGCGTTGAAGGGGAGACAGGGTCTAACTATGGCTACACCTTC.

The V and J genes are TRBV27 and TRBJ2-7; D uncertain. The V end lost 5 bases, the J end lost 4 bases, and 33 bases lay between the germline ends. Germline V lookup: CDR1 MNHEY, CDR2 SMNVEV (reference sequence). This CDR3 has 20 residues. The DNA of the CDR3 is TGTGCCAGCAGTGCCAATTACTGGGCTCTTCAACCCCTCGCGAGTTACGAGCAGTACTTC. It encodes CASSANYWALQPLASYEQYF.

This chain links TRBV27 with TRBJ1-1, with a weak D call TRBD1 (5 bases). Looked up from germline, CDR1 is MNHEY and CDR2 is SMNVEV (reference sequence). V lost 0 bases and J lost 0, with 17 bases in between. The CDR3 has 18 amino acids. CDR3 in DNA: TGTGCCAGCAGTTTATCGATGGGGCAGAGAAGGATGAACACTGAAGCTTTCTTT. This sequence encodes CASSLSMGQRRMNTEAFF.

This CDR3 is CASSALAGGPYEQYF. CDR3 DNA sequence: TGTGCCAGCAGTGCCCTAGCGGGAGGGCCTTACGAGCAGTACTTC. The chain employs TRBV6-6 and TRBJ2-7; TRBD2 matches at 12 bases. Per germline, CDR1 MNHNY and CDR2 SVGAGI (reference sequence). CDR3 length equals 15 residues. With V trimmed by 5 bases and J by 4 bases, 6 bases remained unmatched.

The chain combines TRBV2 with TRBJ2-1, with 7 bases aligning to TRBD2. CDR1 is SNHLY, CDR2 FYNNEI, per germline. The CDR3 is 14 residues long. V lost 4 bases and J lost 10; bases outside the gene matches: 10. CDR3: CASSGAGTGGEQFF. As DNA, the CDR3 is TGTGCCAGCAGTGGGGCAGGGACCGGGGGGGAGCAGTTCTTC. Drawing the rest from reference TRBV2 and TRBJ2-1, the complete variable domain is EPEVTQTPSHQVTQMGQEVILRCVPISNHLYFYWYRQILGQKVEFLVSFYNNEISEKSEIFDDQFSVERPDGSNFTLKIRSTKLEDSAMYFCASSGAGTGGEQFFGPGTRLTVL.

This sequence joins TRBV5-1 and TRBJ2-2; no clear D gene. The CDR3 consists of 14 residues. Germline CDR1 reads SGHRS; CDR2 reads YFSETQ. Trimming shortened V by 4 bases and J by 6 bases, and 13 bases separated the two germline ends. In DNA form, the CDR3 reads TGCGCCAGCAGCATGAGGAGTACGGCCGGGGAGCTGTTTTTT. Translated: CASSMRSTAGELFF.

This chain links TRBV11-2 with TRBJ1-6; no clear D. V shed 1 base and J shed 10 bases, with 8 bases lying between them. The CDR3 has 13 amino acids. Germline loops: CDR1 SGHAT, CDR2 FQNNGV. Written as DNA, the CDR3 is TGTGCCAGCAGCTTAGTAGCGGGCTCACCCCTCCACTTT. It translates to CASSLVAGSPLHF.